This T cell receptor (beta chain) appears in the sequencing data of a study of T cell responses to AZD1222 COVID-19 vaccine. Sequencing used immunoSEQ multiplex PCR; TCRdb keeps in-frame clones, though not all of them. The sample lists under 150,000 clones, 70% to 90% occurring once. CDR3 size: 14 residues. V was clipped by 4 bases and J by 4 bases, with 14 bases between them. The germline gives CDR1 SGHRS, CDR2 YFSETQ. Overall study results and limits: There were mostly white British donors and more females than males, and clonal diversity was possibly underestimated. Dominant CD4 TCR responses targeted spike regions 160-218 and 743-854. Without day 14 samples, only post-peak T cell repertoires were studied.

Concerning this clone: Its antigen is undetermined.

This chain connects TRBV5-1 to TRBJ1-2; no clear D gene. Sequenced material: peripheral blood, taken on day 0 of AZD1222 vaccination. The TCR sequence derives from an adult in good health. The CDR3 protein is CASSPRQSGYGYTF. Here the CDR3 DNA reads TGCGCCAGCAGCCCCCGGCAGTCCGGCTATGGCTACACCTTC.